The next 2 T cell receptor beta chains were all read from a single sample in a study of CD8+ T cells in alopecia areata. Extracted RNA was reverse transcribed, and the resulting cDNA served as sequencing template. Only in-frame clones appear in the TCRdb table, and some are missing; sequencing was by immunoSEQ multiplex PCR. The repertoire includes nearly 200,000 clones, 55% to 75% of them detected once, and 5.5% to 6% sits in the top ten. The treatment here: oral pan-JAK inhibitor, 5-10 mg twice daily. Sequenced here: CD4+ T cells sorted from blood, sampled at week 24, from a patient treated with tofacitinib. The receptor set was obtained from a human donor with alopecia areata.

The CDR3 is CASSPGTDTQYF. CDR3 DNA: TGTGCCAGCAGCCCCGGCACAGATACGCAGTATTTT. The chain links TRBV9 to TRBJ2-3, with D unresolved. The CDR3 spans 12 residues. Per germline, CDR1 SGDLS and CDR2 YYNGEE. V dropped 4 bases and J dropped 1 base, with 4 bases sitting between them.

The J gene is TRBJ1-2, the V gene TRBV14; D possibly corresponds to TRBD1 (5 bases). Germline CDR1 reads SGHDN; CDR2 reads FVKESK. CDR3 length: 15 amino acids. Trimming shortened V by 2 bases and J by 5 bases, and 15 bases separated the two germline ends. This chain's CDR3 is CASSQPVGGLYGYTF. The CDR3 DNA follows: TGTGCCAGCAGCCAACCCGTCGGGGGATTGTATGGCTACACCTTC.